The TCR beta chain under discussion was sequenced for a study of T cell responses to AZD1222 COVID-19 vaccine. The study, taken as a whole, reports: Of spike-specific TCRs, nearly half reportedly target regions left unmutated in variants. Donors in the cohort were predominantly white British and more often female, and clonal diversity was possibly underestimated. Every sample of the repertoires postdated the peak T cell response. Recipients of AZD1222 seropositive at baseline numbered only five or six.

Notes on this clone: Its antigen is unidentified.

The CDR3 consists of 14 residues. Germline V CDR1 and CDR2: MDHEN, SYDVKM. V gave up 7 bases and J gave up 2 bases; unmatched junction bases: 6. Generated by immunoSEQ multiplex PCR, the TCRdb table keeps only in-frame clones and is missing some. The data show about 140,000 clones, with roughly 90% seen just once and about 5% held by the top ten. This receptor was obtained from an adult who received the MenACWY meningococcal vaccine as a control. Sample: peripheral blood, taken 28 days after the second dose of the MenACWY control vaccine. This chain connects TRBV28 to TRBJ2-7, with 9 bases identical to TRBD1. This CDR3 is CASNPGTGTYEQYF. The CDR3 coding sequence is TGTGCCAGCAACCCCGGGACAGGGACCTACGAGCAGTACTTC.